Listed here are 20 T cell receptor beta chains from one sample, sequenced in a study of shared clonotypes between healthy human individuals. Profiling relied on immunoSEQ multiplex PCR, and the TCRdb table lists in-frame clones only, not all of them. Among 150,000 to 200,000 clones listed, approximately 70% were seen once. Source material: memory CD4+ T cells sorted from blood. As to subset: CD45RA-negative fraction. The receptors derive from a man under 40 in good health.

V gene TRBV5-1 combines with J gene TRBJ2-7; D might be TRBD1 (6 bases). CDR1 is SGHRS, CDR2 YFSETQ, per germline. The CDR3 spans 13 residues. V lost 2 bases, J lost 3 bases, and 9 bases lay in between. The CDR3 sequence is CASSFTGSYEQYF. The CDR3 DNA follows: TGCGCCAGCAGCTTCACAGGGAGCTACGAGCAGTACTTC.

The J gene is TRBJ2-7, the V gene TRBV18; TRBD1 agrees at 8 bases. The CDR3 covers 14 residues. The germline gives CDR1 KGHSH, CDR2 LQKENI. The V gene end was trimmed by 4 bases and the J gene end by 1 base; junction bases not matched to a gene: 3. CDR3 coding DNA: TGTGCCAGCTCACGGGACAGGATTTCCTACGAGCAGTACTTC. Translated: CASSRDRISYEQYF.

This chain uses TRBV11-2 with TRBJ2-3; either TRBD1 or TRBD2 may fit D (5 bases each). Trimming left V 1 base short and J 3 bases short, with 17 bases between. The V gene's germline CDR1 is SGHAT and CDR2 FQNNGV. The CDR3 has 17 residues. The CDR3 loop reads CASSLVRDARWTDTQYF. The DNA for the CDR3 is TGTGCCAGCAGCTTAGTTCGGGACGCGAGGTGGACAGATACGCAGTATTTT.

The rearrangement joins TRBV2 to TRBJ2-7; TRBD1 matches at 7 bases. The junction had 1 base not matched to a gene; V was cut back by 6 bases and J by 2 bases. This CDR3 spans 12 amino acids. CDR1 is SNHLY and CDR2 is FYNNEI in the germline V gene. The CDR3 DNA follows: TGTGCCAGCAGGGGACAGACCTACGAGCAGTACTTC. It codes for CASRGQTYEQYF.

The chain links TRBV28 to TRBJ2-7; D possibly corresponds to TRBD2 (5 bases). In germline, CDR1 is MDHEN, CDR2 SYDVKM. There are 12 residues in the CDR3. The ends were cut back, 5 bases at V and 7 bases at J, with 12 bases in the middle. CDR3 in amino acids: CASSRPPGEQYF. The CDR3 DNA sequence: TGTGCCAGCAGTCGCCCCCCGGGGGAGCAGTACTTC.

The genes are TRBV20-1 and TRBJ2-5; D is possibly TRBD2 (5 bases). The CDR3 is 11 amino acids. Germline CDR1 is DFQATT and CDR2 is SNEGSKA (reference sequence). V lost 5 bases, J lost 8 bases, and 12 bases lay in between. CDR3 nucleotides: TGCAGTGCTCGGACTGGAGCCACCCAGTACTTC. As protein: CSARTGATQYF.

CDR3 bases: TGTGCCAGTAACAGGGGGTCATATGAAAAACTGTTTTTT. Its protein product is CASNRGSYEKLFF. The chain links TRBV28 to TRBJ1-4; TRBD1 matches 8 bases. Trimming at V came to 9 bases and at J to 6 bases, leaving 6 bases not matched to a gene. Germline lookup yields CDR1 MDHEN and CDR2 SYDVKM. There are 13 residues in the CDR3.

V gene TRBV5-1 combines with J gene TRBJ2-3, with a possible D match to TRBD1 (5 bases). The CDR3 loop spans 14 amino acids. V gave up 0 bases and J gave up 5 bases, with 10 bases separating them. Germline values: CDR1 SGHRS, CDR2 YFSETQ. Here the CDR3 DNA reads TGCGCCAGCAGCTTGGCCCAGGGTCTAGATACGCAGTATTTT. Its translation: CASSLAQGLDTQYF.

This clone has just a few counts. This sequence joins TRBV6-5 and TRBJ1-5; D ambiguous. Trimming shortened V by 2 bases and J by 5 bases, and 13 bases separated the two germline ends. Looked up from germline, CDR1 is MNHEY and CDR2 is SVGAGI. The CDR3 has 15 residues. The CDR3 loop is CASSYGVTADQPQHF. Here the CDR3 DNA reads TGTGCCAGCAGTTACGGGGTCACAGCCGATCAGCCCCAGCATTTT.

The chain carries TRBV28 and TRBJ2-7; 8 bases map to TRBD1. The CDR3 has 14 amino acids. Germline values: CDR1 MDHEN, CDR2 SYDVKM. V trimming: 9 bases; J trimming: 3 bases; junction bases outside the gene matches: 10. As DNA, the CDR3 is TGTGCCAGTCAACTCCGGGACAGGTTCTACGAGCAGTACTTC. Amino acid sequence: CASQLRDRFYEQYF.

The gene calls are TRBV6-5 and TRBJ2-1; TRBD2 matches 13 bases. This CDR3 is 14 amino acids long. From germline, CDR1 is MNHEY and CDR2 SVGAGI. J was trimmed by 7 bases and V by 6 bases; bases with no gene match: 3. The chain's CDR3 is CASRLAGGRNEQFF. The CDR3 DNA sequence: TGTGCCAGCAGACTAGCGGGAGGGCGGAATGAGCAGTTCTTC.

This clone occurred once. The J gene is TRBJ2-3, the V gene TRBV5-5; D ambiguous. Germline loops: CDR1 SGHKS, CDR2 YYEKEE (reference sequence). The CDR3 consists of 13 residues. V was cut by 2 bases and J by 6 bases, with 10 bases left in between. The CDR3 loop is CASSLPETDTQYF. In nucleotides, the CDR3 is TGTGCCAGCAGCTTACCGGAAACGGATACGCAGTATTTT.

Here the CDR3 DNA reads TGTGCCAGCACTCTATCCTCCCCCGGGAATCAGCCCCAGCATTTT. This codes for CASTLSSPGNQPQHF. The chain is built from TRBV28 and TRBJ1-5; no clear D. Between the trimmed V and J ends, which lost 7 bases and 4 bases, there was a span of 17 bases. The CDR3 contains 15 residues. Germline lookup yields CDR1 MDHEN and CDR2 SYDVKM.

About this clone: This same CDR3 is encoded by further DNA sequences in the sample. The rearrangement uses TRBV20-1 and TRBJ2-3; D is ambiguous. The CDR3 sequence is 11 residues long. The germline gives CDR1 DFQATT, CDR2 SNEGSKA (reference sequence). V was pared by 1 base and J by 6 bases, with 5 bases between. The CDR3 region has the DNA TGCAGTGCTAGAGGTAGCGATACGCAGTATTTT. Its translation is CSARGSDTQYF.

This clone was seen only once. This chain joins TRBV5-5 and TRBJ2-7; D is unresolved. V dropped 1 base and J dropped 1 base, with 12 bases sitting between them. This CDR3 spans 15 amino acids. CDR1 is SGHKS and CDR2 is YYEKEE in the germline V gene (reference sequence). Here the CDR3 reads CASSLQPVTSYEQYF. CDR3 nucleotides: TGTGCCAGCAGCTTGCAGCCCGTAACTTCCTACGAGCAGTACTTC.

This chain uses TRBV2 with TRBJ2-3; tentative D call: TRBD2 (7 bases). The germline CDR1 and CDR2 sequences are SNHLY and FYNNEI. CDR3 size: 15 residues. Between the trimmed V and J ends, which lost 4 bases and 3 bases, there was a span of 14 bases. The CDR3 reads CASSVGGRGTDTQYF. Here the CDR3 DNA reads TGTGCCAGCAGTGTGGGGGGGCGCGGGACAGATACGCAGTATTTT.

This clone was observed a handful of times. The chain recombines TRBV7-9 with TRBJ1-3, with D unresolved. This CDR3 is built from 14 residues. The V end was cut by 4 bases, the J end by 0 bases, with 7 bases between. Per germline, CDR1 SEHNR and CDR2 FQNEAQ (reference sequence). This CDR3 reads CASSWVGSGNTIYF. The DNA for the CDR3 is TGTGCCAGCAGCTGGGTAGGCTCTGGAAACACCATATATTTT.

This clone has only a few counts. The chain employs TRBV29-1 and TRBJ2-1, with 8 nucleotides matching TRBD2. This CDR3 spans 15 amino acids. The V and J ends lost 5 bases and 9 bases, in that order; junction bases with no gene match: 15. The V gene's germline CDR1 is SQVTM and CDR2 ANQGSEA. The CDR3: CSVRGGPRGSGEQFF. The CDR3 nucleotides read TGCAGCGTTCGCGGGGGGCCGAGGGGATCGGGTGAGCAGTTCTTC.

CDR3 sequence: CASRGQGASGNTIYF. The CDR3 DNA reads TGTGCCAGCAGGGGACAGGGGGCGTCTGGAAACACCATATATTTT. The rearrangement uses TRBV6-6 and TRBJ1-3; 12 nucleotides align to TRBD1. The CDR3 is 15 residues long. The V gene end was trimmed by 6 bases and the J gene end by 1 base; junction bases not matched to a gene: 1. Looked up from germline, CDR1 is MNHNY and CDR2 is SVGAGI (reference sequence).

This chain joins TRBV27 and TRBJ2-5; D tentatively reads TRBD1 or TRBD2 (5 bases each). The CDR3 spans 15 residues. Germline V gives CDR1 MNHEY, CDR2 SMNVEV (reference sequence). V was trimmed by 2 bases and J by 7 bases, leaving 17 bases between them. CDR3 residues: CASSLGVSGSGTQYF. The CDR3 coding sequence is TGTGCCAGCAGTTTAGGGGTCTCAGGGAGTGGGACCCAGTACTTC.